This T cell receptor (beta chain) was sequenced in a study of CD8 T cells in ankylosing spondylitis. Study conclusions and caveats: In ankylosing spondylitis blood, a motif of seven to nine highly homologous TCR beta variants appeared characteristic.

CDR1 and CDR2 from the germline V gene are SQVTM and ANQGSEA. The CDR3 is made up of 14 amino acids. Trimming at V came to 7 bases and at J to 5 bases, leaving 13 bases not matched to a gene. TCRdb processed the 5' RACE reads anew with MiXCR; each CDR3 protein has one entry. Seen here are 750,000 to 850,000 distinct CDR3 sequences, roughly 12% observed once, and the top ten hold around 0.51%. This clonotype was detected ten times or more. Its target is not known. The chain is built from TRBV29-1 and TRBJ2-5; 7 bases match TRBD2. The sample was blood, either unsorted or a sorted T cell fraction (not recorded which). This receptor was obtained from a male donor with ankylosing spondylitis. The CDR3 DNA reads TGCAGCGCCGGTCGGGAGGTGGGCTGGGAGACCCAGTACTTC. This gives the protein CSAGREVGWETQYF.